These T cell receptor beta chains were read from a single sample in a study of blood T cell repertoires in COVID-19. TCRdb's table, derived via immunoSEQ multiplex PCR, lists solely in-frame clones and lacks some. The sample has approximately 300,000 clones, roughly 85% seen once; the top ten hold approximately 4%. The sample consisted of PBMCs or T cells enriched from blood (not recorded which). Receptors were obtained from a woman aged 25-40 years who had recovered from COVID-19. Both conserved end residues are part of each CDR3.

V gene: TRBV5-1
J gene: TRBJ2-3
CDR3 protein: CASSLLTGITDTQYF

V gene: TRBV6-5
J gene: TRBJ1-3
CDR3 protein: CASSLGNTIYF

V gene: TRBV10-3
J gene: TRBJ1-6
CDR3 protein: CAISESGTGRSPLHF

V gene: TRBV7-9
J gene: TRBJ2-1
CDR3 protein: CASSLVSGLSYNEQFF

V gene: TRBV28
J gene: TRBJ1-5
CDR3 protein: CASSFWDRGASSNQPQHF

V gene: TRBV10-3
J gene: TRBJ1-3
CDR3 protein: CAISEITASGNTIYF

V gene: TRBV7-9
J gene: TRBJ1-1
CDR3 protein: CASSSKGVVNTEAFF

V gene: TRBV28
J gene: TRBJ2-1
CDR3 protein: CASTPGLAGASSYNEQFF

V gene: TRBV9
J gene: TRBJ2-3
CDR3 protein: CASSDSGTTGDTQYF

V gene: TRBV6-5
J gene: TRBJ1-2
CDR3 protein: CASSSPPLGDYGYTF

V gene: TRBV5-1
J gene: TRBJ1-1
CDR3 protein: CASSPRQGGTEAFF

V gene: TRBV12-3/TRBV12-4
J gene: TRBJ2-1
CDR3 protein: CASSLVTGEEQFF

V gene: TRBV2
J gene: TRBJ1-1
CDR3 protein: CASQKGAPNTEAFF

V gene: TRBV28
J gene: TRBJ1-1
CDR3 protein: CASSFRGWGEAFF

V gene: TRBV30
J gene: TRBJ2-3
CDR3 protein: CAWSHQTGATDTQYF

V gene: TRBV10-2
J gene: TRBJ2-7
CDR3 protein: CASSESTRASPYEQYF

V gene: TRBV4-1
J gene: TRBJ2-1
CDR3 protein: CASSPLAGVNNEQFF

V gene: TRBV30
J gene: TRBJ2-7
CDR3 protein: CAWSVEGYEQYF

V gene: TRBV6-5
J gene: TRBJ2-3
CDR3 protein: CASSYRENTDTQYF

V gene: TRBV7-9
J gene: TRBJ1-2
CDR3 protein: CASSYSPDSYGYTF

V gene: TRBV3-1/TRBV3-2
J gene: TRBJ1-6
CDR3 protein: CASTRSGHNSPLHF

V gene: TRBV10-3
J gene: TRBJ2-3
CDR3 protein: CAISGGTPSTDTQYF

V gene: TRBV7-2
J gene: TRBJ1-2
CDR3 protein: CASSSFNAGNYGYTF

V gene: TRBV12-3/TRBV12-4
J gene: TRBJ2-1
CDR3 protein: CASSFRERQFF

V gene: TRBV10-1
J gene: TRBJ2-1
CDR3 protein: CASSVGGSTWSEQFF

V gene: TRBV9
J gene: TRBJ2-1
CDR3 protein: CASSALGGSTYNEQFF

V gene: TRBV5-5
J gene: TRBJ2-7
CDR3 protein: CASSSQIYEQYF

V gene: TRBV7-6
J gene: TRBJ2-7
CDR3 protein: CASSPSVAPTTYEQYF

V gene: TRBV6-4
J gene: TRBJ2-3
CDR3 protein: CASSVGTSGGTDTQYF

V gene: TRBV19
J gene: TRBJ1-4
CDR3 protein: CASSIVNEKLFF

V gene: TRBV9
J gene: TRBJ2-1
CDR3 protein: CASSAPSGRDYNEQFF

V gene: TRBV28
J gene: TRBJ2-1
CDR3 protein: CASSFSTLSSYNEQFF

V gene: TRBV6-5
J gene: TRBJ1-2
CDR3 protein: CASSYSRTGVLRGYTF

V gene: TRBV10-3
J gene: TRBJ1-2
CDR3 protein: CAITPRMTGASGYTF

V gene: TRBV18
J gene: TRBJ1-1
CDR3 protein: CASSPPGRTEAFF

V gene: TRBV6-5
J gene: TRBJ1-2
CDR3 protein: CASSPGQGIDGYTF

V gene: TRBV4-1
J gene: TRBJ1-1
CDR3 protein: CASSRGLNTEAFF

V gene: TRBV30
J gene: TRBJ1-4
CDR3 protein: CAWSEGGEKLFF

V gene: TRBV5-1
J gene: TRBJ2-3
CDR3 protein: CASSLTSGIPDTQYF